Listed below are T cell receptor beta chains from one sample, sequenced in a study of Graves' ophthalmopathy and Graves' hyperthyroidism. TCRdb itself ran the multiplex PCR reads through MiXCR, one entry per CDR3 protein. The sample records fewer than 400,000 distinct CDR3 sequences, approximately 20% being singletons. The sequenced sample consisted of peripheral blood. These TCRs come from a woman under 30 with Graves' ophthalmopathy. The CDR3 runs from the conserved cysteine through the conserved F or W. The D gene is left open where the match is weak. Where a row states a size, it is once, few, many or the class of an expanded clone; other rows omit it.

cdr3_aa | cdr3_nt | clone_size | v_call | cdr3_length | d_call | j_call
CASSLPLRETQYF | TGTGCCAGCAGTTTACCCCTACGGGAGACCCAGTACTTC | NA | TRBV28 | 13 | NA | TRBJ2-5
CASSQDGTSGETQYF | TGTGCCAGCAGCCAAGATGGGACATCGGGAGAGACCCAGTACTTC | NA | TRBV4-2 | 15 | NA | TRBJ2-5
CASSFESPAGLGFYEQYF | TGTGCCAGCAGTTTTGAATCCCCCGCGGGACTAGGATTCTACGAGCAGTACTTC | NA | TRBV28 | 18 | TRBD2 | TRBJ2-7
CASSPAVLANEQYF | TGTGCCAGCAGCCCCGCCGTACTAGCAAACGAGCAGTACTTC | few | TRBV3-1 | 14 | NA | TRBJ2-7
CASSSGTEVTPLHF | TGTGCCAGCAGTTCCGGGACAGAGGTTACACCCCTCCACTTT | many | TRBV6-5 | 14 | TRBD1 | TRBJ1-6
CASSELGPHSYEQYF | TGTGCCAGCAGTGAATTGGGACCTCACTCCTACGAGCAGTACTTC | many | TRBV6-1 | 15 | NA | TRBJ2-7
CASMEKRVEGYTF | TGTGCCAGCATGGAAAAAAGGGTGGAAGGCTACACCTTC | many | TRBV12-3/TRBV12-4 | 13 | NA | TRBJ1-2
CASSRPLRGGEIQETQYF | TGTGCCAGCAGCCGCCCTTTGAGGGGAGGGGAGATTCAAGAGACCCAGTACTTC | many | TRBV11-2 | 18 | TRBD2 | TRBJ2-5
CASSASGGIGYTF | TGTGCCAGCAGTGCTTCAGGGGGCATCGGCTACACCTTC | many | TRBV6-1 | 13 | TRBD1 | TRBJ1-2
CASSAPSGANVLTF | TGTGCCAGCAGCGCCCCCTCTGGGGCCAACGTCCTGACTTTC | many | TRBV9 | 14 | NA | TRBJ2-6
CSATSGNTGELFF | TGCAGTGCCACTAGCGGAAACACCGGGGAGCTGTTTTTT | many | TRBV20-1 | 13 | TRBD2 | TRBJ2-2
CASSWGQSTYGYTF | TGTGCCAGCAGCTGGGGACAGAGTACCTATGGCTACACCTTC | many | TRBV7-2 | 14 | TRBD1 | TRBJ1-2
CSGGHSSYEQYF | TGCAGCGGGGGGCACAGCTCCTACGAGCAGTACTTC | NA | TRBV29-1 | 12 | NA | TRBJ2-7
CASHIATGTSGYTF | TGTGCCAGCCATATTGCCACCGGGACGAGTGGCTACACCTTC | NA | TRBV28 | 14 | NA | TRBJ1-2
CASSLDTTEAFF | TGTGCCAGCAGTCTTGACACGACTGAAGCTTTCTTT | NA | TRBV2 | 12 | NA | TRBJ1-1
CASKLQPTTEETQYF | TGTGCCAGCAAGCTCCAGCCAACCACTGAAGAGACCCAGTACTTC | many | TRBV11-2 | 15 | NA | TRBJ2-5
CASSLLGAYEQYF | TGTGCCAGCAGTTTATTGGGGGCCTACGAGCAGTACTTC | many | TRBV27 | 13 | NA | TRBJ2-7
CASSIVYDGGSGNTIYF | TGTGCCAGTAGTATAGTATATGACGGCGGCTCTGGAAACACCATATATTTT | NA | TRBV19 | 17 | NA | TRBJ1-3
CASSQELVTEAFF | TGTGCCAGCAGCCAAGAACTGGTGACTGAAGCTTTCTTT | many | TRBV14 | 13 | NA | TRBJ1-1
CASSGDSSEQYF | TGTGCCAGCTCCGGTGACAGTTCCGAGCAGTACTTC | many | TRBV7-2 | 12 | NA | TRBJ2-7
CASSQVHPVQTYEQYF | TGCGCCAGCAGCCAAGTCCATCCAGTCCAAACCTACGAGCAGTACTTC | many | TRBV4-1 | 16 | NA | TRBJ2-7
CATSDFRGAGQPQHF | TGTGCCACCAGTGATTTCAGGGGAGCGGGGCAGCCCCAGCATTTT | many | TRBV24-1 | 15 | NA | TRBJ1-5
CASSNRNPNTGELFF | TGTGCCAGCAGTAACAGGAATCCGAACACCGGGGAGCTGTTTTTT | many | TRBV12-3/TRBV12-4 | 15 | NA | TRBJ2-2
CASSLGRGGPYEQYF | TGTGCCAGCAGTTTAGGGCGGGGGGGCCCCTACGAGCAGTACTTC | many | TRBV12-3/TRBV12-4 | 15 | TRBD2 | TRBJ2-7
CASLRVNTEAFF | TGTGCCAGCCTCCGGGTGAACACTGAAGCTTTCTTT | many | TRBV12-3/TRBV12-4 | 12 | NA | TRBJ1-1
CSASSLIGLASQGGYEQYF | TGCAGTGCTAGCTCCCTCATAGGACTAGCGTCACAGGGGGGTTACGAGCAGTACTTC | many | TRBV20-1 | 19 | NA | TRBJ2-7
CASRLETGTAWNTEAFF | TGTGCCAGCAGACTCGAAACCGGAACAGCCTGGAACACTGAAGCTTTCTTT | many | TRBV28 | 17 | NA | TRBJ1-1
CASLTGVVKSNTEAFF | TGTGCCAGCCTGACAGGGGTTGTAAAAAGTAACACTGAAGCTTTCTTT | many | TRBV6-2/TRBV6-3 | 16 | TRBD1 | TRBJ1-1
CASRRRDRAQETQYF | TGTGCCAGCAGACGCCGAGACAGGGCCCAAGAGACCCAGTACTTC | NA | TRBV6-1 | 15 | TRBD1 | TRBJ2-5
CSVENGLNTEAFF | TGCAGCGTTGAAAACGGATTGAACACTGAAGCTTTCTTT | many | TRBV29-1 | 13 | NA | TRBJ1-1
CASSAGWGEQYF | TGTGCCAGCAGCGCGGGTTGGGGCGAGCAGTACTTC | many | TRBV11-2 | 12 | NA | TRBJ2-7
CASSYSNRGRSQNIQYF | TGTGCCAGCAGTTACTCGAACCGTGGACGCTCCCAAAACATTCAGTACTTC | many | TRBV6-2/TRBV6-3 | 17 | NA | TRBJ2-4
CASSPPARQPQHF | TGTGCCAGCTCACCACCGGCGCGTCAGCCCCAGCATTTT | few | TRBV18 | 13 | NA | TRBJ1-5
CASSLGQGLDKNIQYF | TGTGCCAGCAGCTTGGGACAGGGTCTCGACAAAAACATTCAGTACTTC | NA | TRBV11-1 | 16 | TRBD1 | TRBJ2-4
CASSLGPRAKNIQYF | TGTGCCAGCAGTTTAGGCCCCCGAGCCAAAAACATTCAGTACTTC | many | TRBV12-3/TRBV12-4 | 15 | NA | TRBJ2-4
CASSPSLNTEAFF | TGTGCCAGCAGTCCAAGTTTGAACACTGAAGCTTTCTTT | many | TRBV28 | 13 | NA | TRBJ1-1
CSARDSGGSKTQYF | TGCAGTGCTAGAGATTCCGGGGGCTCAAAGACCCAGTACTTC | many | TRBV20-1 | 14 | NA | TRBJ2-5
CASSPHVGGGYEQYF | TGTGCCAGCAGCCCCCATGTAGGGGGCGGGTACGAGCAGTACTTC | many | TRBV28 | 15 | TRBD1 | TRBJ2-7
CASSVGPMTGQPQHF | TGTGCCAGTAGTGTGGGACCGATGACGGGTCAGCCCCAGCATTTT | many | TRBV19 | 15 | NA | TRBJ1-5
CASSLWGTNEQYF | TGTGCCAGCAGTTTATGGGGAACGAACGAGCAGTACTTC | NA | TRBV28 | 13 | NA | TRBJ2-7
CSVGGRGNQPQHF | TGCAGCGTTGGCGGTCGGGGCAATCAGCCCCAGCATTTT | many | TRBV29-1 | 13 | NA | TRBJ1-5
CASSRDSGAETQYF | TGTGCCAGCAGTCGGGACAGTGGTGCGGAGACCCAGTACTTC | NA | TRBV12-3/TRBV12-4 | 14 | TRBD1 | TRBJ2-5
CSATQGGLDQPQHF | TGCAGTGCCACCCAGGGAGGGCTCGACCAGCCCCAGCATTTT | NA | TRBV20-1 | 14 | NA | TRBJ1-5
CASSPPRDRGWTEAFF | TGTGCCAGTAGCCCCCCGAGGGACAGGGGATGGACTGAAGCTTTCTTT | many | TRBV19 | 16 | TRBD1 | TRBJ1-1